The clone carrying this TCR beta chain was seen repeatedly, ten times or more. What it binds is not known. These data come from a study of T cells in Graves' hyperthyroidism and ophthalmopathy. Whole-study context: Blood was drawn when the patient was first diagnosed and still untreated.

TCR beta CDR3 sequences were amplified from RNA transcripts. The HTBI primer set served for first-round RT-PCR of the TCR CDR3. One entry per CDR3 protein, called by TCRdb with MiXCR from the multiplex PCR reads. This table holds 40,000 to 65,000 distinct CDR3 sequences, around 48% found once. Study results and caveats: From stable hyperthyroidism, ophthalmopathy was separated by a 13 V-J model. Most clonotypes expanded in the thyroid (above 0.001) were also present in blood.

Specimen: blood. The sequence was collected from a woman aged 45-65 years with Graves' ophthalmopathy.

CDR3 sequence (DNA): TGTGCCACCAGTGAGTATAAGTGGGACAGGGAAGGGTACGAGCAGTACTTC. Encoded protein: CATSEYKWDREGYEQYF. The gene calls are TRBV24-1 and TRBJ2-7; 9 bases are shared with TRBD1. Germline V CDR1 and CDR2: KGHDR, SFDVKD. The ends lost 4 bases at V and 4 bases at J; junction bases unmatched: 13. This CDR3 comprises 17 residues.